One and the same sample provided the 2 T cell receptor beta chains below, sequenced in a study of T cell responses to AZD1222 COVID-19 vaccine. Assay: immunoSEQ multiplex PCR; the TCRdb copy retains only in-frame clones and omits some. Of 150,000 to 200,000 clones in the sample, just over 85% were seen once. The sample in question was peripheral blood, obtained 28 days after the second AZD1222 dose. The receptors come from an adult who received the AZD1222 COVID-19 vaccine.

The genes are TRBV6-5 and TRBJ1-2, with D unclear. Trimming left V 6 bases short and J 0 bases short, with 8 bases between. The CDR3 runs 13 residues. Germline V CDR1 and CDR2: MNHEY, SVGAGI. CDR3 sequence: CASRRAANYGYTF. The CDR3 coding sequence is TGTGCCAGCAGGCGCGCAGCTAACTATGGCTACACCTTC.

J is TRBJ2-7 and V is TRBV10-3, with D maybe TRBD2 (7 bases). CDR3 length: 15 amino acids. Germline values: CDR1 ENHRY, CDR2 SYGVKD. V lost 4 bases to trimming and J lost 7 bases, with 20 bases between them. The chain's CDR3 is CAISVGGEGYVEQYF. The CDR3 nucleotides are TGTGCCATCAGTGTAGGGGGGGAAGGGTACGTGGAGCAGTACTTC.